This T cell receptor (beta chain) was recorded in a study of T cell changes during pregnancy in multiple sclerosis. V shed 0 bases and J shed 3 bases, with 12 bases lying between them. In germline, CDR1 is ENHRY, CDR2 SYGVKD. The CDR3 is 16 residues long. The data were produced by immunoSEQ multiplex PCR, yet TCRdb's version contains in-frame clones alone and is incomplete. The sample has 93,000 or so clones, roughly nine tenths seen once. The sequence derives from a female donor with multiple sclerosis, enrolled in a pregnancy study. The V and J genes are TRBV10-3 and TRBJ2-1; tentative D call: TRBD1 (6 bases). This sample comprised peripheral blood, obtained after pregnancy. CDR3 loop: CAISESGQTVYNEQFF. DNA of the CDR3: TGTGCCATCAGTGAGTCAGGACAGACGGTCTACAATGAGCAGTTCTTC.